This T cell receptor (beta chain) was retrieved from a study of beta chain features in type 1 diabetes. The sequenced template was cDNA made from the entire isolated RNA. Sequenced by immunoSEQ multiplex PCR; TCRdb stores in-frame clones only, minus some. The table lists about 240,000 clones, over 11% of them singletons. General study findings and limits: When VDJ junctions were examined, type 1 diabetes patients showed fewer insertions and more deletions. Compared with healthy donors, patients appeared to share more similar naive, central memory and regulatory TCRB repertoires. For Type 1 diabetes patients, all four CD4+ subsets carried TCRB CDR3s that were moderately but significantly shorter.

Donors underwent one heparinised blood draw, approximately 120 mL on average. CDR3 length: 10 amino acids. Trimming took 8 bases from V and 6 from J, leaving 10 bases between them. CDR1 and CDR2 from the germline V gene are GTSNPN and SVGIG (reference sequence). Remarks on this clone: Its antigen is not identified.

This clonotype was sampled from a man aged 25 to 40 with type 1 diabetes. The V gene is TRBV30, the J gene TRBJ1-1; tentative D call: TRBD1 (6 bases). Sequencing used naive CD4+ T cells from blood. The chain's CDR3 is CALGASEAFF. The CDR3 coding sequence is TGTGCCCTGGGGGCCTCTGAAGCTTTCTTT. Full variable domain (missing parts from reference TRBV30 and TRBJ1-1): SQTIHQWPATLVQPVGSPLSLECTVEGTSNPNLYWYRQAAGRGLQLLFYSVGIGQISSEVPQNLSASRPQDRQFILSSKKLLLSDSGFYLCALGASEAFFGQGTRLTVV.